What follows are 16 T cell receptor beta chains derived from one specimen sequenced in a study of blood T cells in healthy people across ages. Using a J-beta primer mix together with a sample-barcoded 5' primer, a second PCR was run for about 7 to 12 cycles. Via MiXCR, TCRdb re-called the 5' RACE reads, giving one row per CDR3 protein. The top ten clones hold around 10% of a sample with roughly 1.7 million distinct CDR3 sequences, about 31% of them seen once. The source material was blood. The source of these receptors is a woman between 25 and 40 years old in good health.

The table lists this clonotype with a few counts. The rearrangement links TRBV6-5 to TRBJ2-3; 14 bases map to TRBD2. Trimming took 0 bases from V and 0 from J; bases not matched to a gene: 2. Looked up from germline, CDR1 is MNHEY and CDR2 is SVGAGI. CDR3 length: 18 amino acids. This CDR3 reads CASSYSGTSGRSTDTQYF. DNA for the CDR3: TGTGCCAGCAGTTACTCCGGGACTAGCGGGAGAAGCACAGATACGCAGTATTTT.

This clonotype has only one observation. The chain is built from TRBV6-5 and TRBJ2-1, with 13 bases aligning to TRBD2. This CDR3 contains 15 residues. The V gene's germline CDR1 is MNHEY and CDR2 SVGAGI. The V segment lost 2 bases and the J segment 13 bases; nucleotides outside the gene matches: 8. The CDR3 region is CASSYGTSGAETQFF. The CDR3 coding sequence is TGTGCCAGCAGTTACGGGACTAGCGGGGCGGAGACCCAGTTCTTC.

This rearrangement joins TRBV20-1 to TRBJ2-2; 7 positions agree with TRBD2. The V segment lost 6 bases and the J segment 1 base; nucleotides outside the gene matches: 8. Germline CDR1 DFQATT, CDR2 SNEGSKA (reference sequence). The CDR3 extends over 15 amino acids. This CDR3 reads CSAQREARNTGELFF. The DNA of the CDR3 is TGCAGTGCCCAGCGGGAAGCTAGGAACACCGGGGAGCTGTTTTTT.

This clonotype has more than one count but fewer than ten. This chain connects TRBV7-3 to TRBJ2-3; 12 nucleotides line up with TRBD2. This CDR3 region has 15 residues. Germline V gene lookup returns CDR1 SGHTA and CDR2 FQGTGA. V dropped 4 bases and J dropped 5; count of bases not matched to a gene: 4. CDR3 sequence reads: CASSSSGRAGDTQYF. The CDR3 nucleotides read TGTGCCAGCAGCTCTAGCGGGAGGGCCGGAGATACGCAGTATTTT.

J is TRBJ2-1 and V is TRBV28; tentatively, D is TRBD2 (7 bases). CDR3 size: 15 residues. CDR1 and CDR2 (germline): MDHEN, SYDVKM. The germline V and J ends were trimmed by 4 bases and 4 bases, with 14 bases remaining between them. CDR3 nucleotides: TGTGCCAGCAGTTGGCGAGGGGGGGGTTACAATGAGCAGTTCTTC. Its translation is CASSWRGGGYNEQFF.

The chain recombines TRBV7-9 with TRBJ2-7, with D perhaps TRBD1 (5 bases). The CDR3 extends over 13 amino acids. Germline CDR1 SEHNR, CDR2 FQNEAQ (reference sequence). Trimming removed 7 bases from V and 3 bases from J, with 13 bases in between. The CDR3 spells CASNRRQNYEQYF. CDR3 bases: TGTGCCAGCAACCGTCGACAGAACTACGAGCAGTACTTC.

The chain carries TRBV20-1 and TRBJ2-5, with D possibly being TRBD1 (5 bases). CDR3 size: 11 residues. CDR1 DFQATT and CDR2 SNEGSKA come from the germline V gene (reference sequence). The CDR3 sequence: CSKQTAETQYF. The CDR3 DNA is TGCAGCAAACAGACAGCAGAGACCCAGTACTTC.

This clonotype was recorded many times. CDR3 loop: CASSGDGYNEQFF. The CDR3 nucleotides read TGTGCCAGTAGCGGCGATGGCTACAATGAGCAGTTCTTC. This chain links TRBV7-9 with TRBJ2-1; tentative D call: TRBD2 (6 bases). V shed 9 bases and J shed 3 bases, with 12 bases lying between them. CDR3 length equals 13 residues. From germline, CDR1 is SEHNR and CDR2 FQNEAQ (reference sequence).

Regarding this clonotype: Germline and junction disagree at one end, which may indicate a read error. The chain uses TRBV2 and TRBJ2-3; D unclear. The CDR3 extends over 12 amino acids. Germline V gene sequence: CDR1 SNHLY, CDR2 FYNNEI. DNA for the CDR3: TGTGCCAGCGGTTGGGTAACAGATACGCGGTATTTT. The encoded protein is CASGWVTDTRYF. Complete variable domain (other parts from reference TRBV2 and TRBJ2-3): EPEVTQTPSHQVTQMGQEVILRCVPISNHLYFYWYRQILGQKVEFLVSFYNNEISEKSEIFDDQFSVERPDGSNFTLKIRSTKLEDSAMYFCASGWVTDTRYFGPGTRLTVL.

The chain has TRBV28 and TRBJ2-7, with 13 nucleotides matching TRBD2. Losses at the gene ends were 4 bases for V and 6 bases for J; bases not matched to a gene: 9. Germline-derived CDR1 and CDR2 are MDHEN and SYDVKM. This CDR3 comprises 16 residues. The chain's CDR3 is CASSYELAGGPGEQYF. The CDR3 DNA is TGTGCCAGCAGTTACGAACTAGCGGGAGGGCCGGGCGAGCAGTACTTC.

The chain joins TRBV10-1 to TRBJ2-1, with 7 bases matching TRBD1. Germline CDR1 is WNHNN and CDR2 is SYGVQD (reference sequence). V shed 2 bases and J 9 bases; nucleotides not matched to a gene: 10. The CDR3 is made up of 15 amino acids. Here the CDR3 DNA reads TGCGCCAGCAGTGAGACTACTCAGGGGGTAGGTGAGCAGTTCTTC. Residues: CASSETTQGVGEQFF.

On this clonotype itself: At one boundary the junction diverges from the germline segment, which might be a read error. This chain joins TRBV7-9 and TRBJ2-7; 8 positions agree with TRBD1. The V gene's germline CDR1 is SEHNR and CDR2 FQNEAQ (reference sequence). The CDR3 has 14 amino acids. The CDR3 region has the DNA TGTGCCAGCAGCTGGACCAGGACAGGGTACGGGCAGTACTTC. Protein product: CASSWTRTGYGQYF.

This clonotype was observed at least ten times. J is TRBJ2-6 and V is TRBV10-3; D unclear. CDR1 ENHRY and CDR2 SYGVKD come from the germline V gene. With 0 bases removed from V and 0 bases from J, the gap between germline ends came to 3 bases. The CDR3 loop spans 15 amino acids. This CDR3 is CAISESNSGANVLTF. In nucleotides, the CDR3 is TGTGCCATCAGTGAGTCTAACTCTGGGGCCAACGTCCTGACTTTC.

The chain carries TRBV20-1 and TRBJ2-7; D may match TRBD1 or TRBD2 (6 bases each). V was cut by 1 base and J by 2 bases, with 12 bases left in between. The germline CDR1 and CDR2 sequences are DFQATT and SNEGSKA (reference sequence). The CDR3 spans 14 residues. The CDR3 bases are TGCAGTGCTAGAGGTGGGGGGCATCCCTACGAGCAGTACTTC. This translates into CSARGGGHPYEQYF.

V is TRBV6-5 and J is TRBJ2-7; D unclear. In germline, CDR1 is MNHEY, CDR2 SVGAGI. This CDR3 has 13 residues. Trimming stripped 4 bases from V and 4 bases from J, with 11 bases between. In DNA form, the CDR3 reads TGTGCCAGCAGTTCCACACATAAATACGAGCAGTACTTC. This sequence encodes CASSSTHKYEQYF.

The chain uses TRBV4-1 and TRBJ1-5, with a tentative D call TRBD1 (5 bases). This CDR3 has 14 residues. Trimming took off 4 bases at V and 4 bases at J, with 11 bases between the two ends. The germline gives CDR1 MGHRA, CDR2 YSYEKL. The CDR3 here is CASSLDTMNQPQHF. CDR3 bases: TGCGCCAGCAGCCTGGACACGATGAATCAGCCCCAGCATTTT.